The following is a T cell receptor (beta chain) sequence with its context. Antigen unknown. The CDR3 contains 12 residues. With 6 bases clipped from V and 6 bases from J, the junction kept 6 bases outside the gene matches. CDR1 SQVTM and CDR2 ANQGSEA come from the germline V gene. The data originate from a study of T cells in Graves' hyperthyroidism and ophthalmopathy. The study excluded patients with uncontrolled infection, other autoimmune disease, pregnancy or lactation. Study observations and caveats: Also found in blood were most expanded thyroid clonotypes above 0.001. A model built on 13 V-J features separated ophthalmopathy from stable hyperthyroidism.

Template material for amplifying TCR beta CDR3 regions consisted of RNA transcripts. TCR CDR3 regions were first amplified by RT-PCR with HTBI primers. In TCRdb, the multiplex PCR reads were re-called with MiXCR into one record per CDR3 protein. This repertoire shows around 620,000 distinct CDR3 sequences, 46% found once; its top ten account for 15% to 20%. Sequences were obtained from peripheral blood or thyroid tissue (not recorded which). The chain carries TRBV29-1 and TRBJ2-7, with TRBD2 identical over 9 bases. This receptor was identified in an adult woman with Graves' disease, either hyperthyroidism or ophthalmopathy (not recorded which). CDR3 protein: CSVLAGAPEQYF. The CDR3 DNA follows: TGCAGCGTATTAGCGGGGGCACCCGAGCAGTACTTC.